The T cell receptor (beta chain) described here comes from a study of T cells in tumors after PD-1 blockade. Study in general: No patient had prior checkpoint blockade, systemic immunosuppression, or radiotherapy within 4 weeks. Daily vismodegib 150 mg continued in a subset of anti-PD-1-treated patients. Each patient got pembrolizumab 200 mg every 3 weeks or cemiplimab 350 mg every 2 weeks.

The table came from immunoSEQ multiplex PCR; TCRdb's copy has only in-frame clones and leaves some out. The sample lists roughly 59,000 clones, about four fifths occurring once. Input was about 616 ng to 6,500 ng of genomic DNA from tumor or blood. Germline loops: CDR1 SGHKS, CDR2 YYEKEE (reference sequence). The CDR3 is made up of 16 amino acids. V gave up 5 bases and J gave up 0 bases, with 15 bases separating them. The sample in question was PBMCs, obtained before anti-PD-1 treatment. The clonotype comes from a human donor with basal cell carcinoma. V gene TRBV5-5 combines with J gene TRBJ1-5; no clear D gene. The CDR3 DNA reads as TGTGCCAGCAGTCGTGGGCGCGAAATTAGCAATCAGCCCCAGCATTTT. Its translation is CASSRGREISNQPQHF.